The 21 T cell receptor beta chains listed next were all sequenced from one sample in a study of a mutant IDH1 vaccine in newly diagnosed glioma. Data came from immunoSEQ multiplex PCR; TCRdb stores just in-frame clones and leaves some out. The table lists tens of thousands of clones, 83% of them singletons. Which antigens these TCRs recognize remains unknown. Time point of the sample: week 35, safety follow-up. Topical imiquimod accompanied each vaccine dose, which consisted of 300 ug of mutant IDH1 20-mer peptide. Sequences were derived from PBMCs, sampled from a glioma patient whose treatment included an IDH1 peptide vaccine. Source of these receptors: a woman aged 45-65 years with glioma.

The chain has TRBV5-1 and TRBJ2-7; D assignment may be TRBD1 or TRBD2 (6 bases each). CDR3 size: 12 residues. Trimming removed 5 bases from V and 6 bases from J, with 12 bases in between. Germline V lookup: CDR1 SGHRS, CDR2 YFSETQ. The DNA of the CDR3 is TGCGCCAGCAGAAGGGGGGACGGCGAGCAGTACTTC. Amino acids: CASRRGDGEQYF.

This rearrangement joins TRBV25-1 to TRBJ2-1; maybe TRBD2 (5 bases). CDR3 length: 15 amino acids. Germline CDR1 is MGHDK and CDR2 is SYGVNS. The V end lost 8 bases, the J end lost 9 bases, and 23 bases lay between the germline ends. As DNA, the CDR3 is TGTGCCAGCCGACGGCCGGGGAATACCCTCGGTGAGCAGTTCTTC. Amino acids: CASRRPGNTLGEQFF.

This chain uses TRBV27 with TRBJ1-4; a possible D gene is TRBD1 (5 bases). Germline V gives CDR1 MNHEY, CDR2 SMNVEV (reference sequence). This CDR3 has 14 residues. Trimming took 5 bases from V and 8 from J, leaving 15 bases between them. The CDR3 sequence is CASSPGTTVEKLFF. The DNA for the CDR3 is TGTGCCAGCAGTCCCGGGACTACTGTCGAAAAACTGTTTTTT. The entire variable domain, with the rest obtained from reference TRBV27 and TRBJ1-4, is as follows: EAQVTQNPRYLITVTGKKLTVTCSQNMNHEYMSWYRQDPGLGLRQIYYSMNVEVTDKGDVPEGYKVSRKEKRNFPLILESPSPNQTSLYFCASSPGTTVEKLFFGSGTQLSVL.

The chain recombines TRBV7-2 with TRBJ1-3; no reliable D call. The V end lost 3 bases, the J end lost 2 bases, and 14 bases lay between the germline ends. Germline-derived CDR1 and CDR2 are SGHTA and FQGNSA. This CDR3 has 16 residues. CDR3 sequence (DNA): TGTGCCAGCAGCTTGATGGCATCGACAACTGGAAACACCATATATTTT. Amino acids: CASSLMASTTGNTIYF.

V and J are TRBV21-1 and TRBJ1-5. TRBV21-1 is flagged as a pseudogene. The CDR3 totals 19 residues. The CDR3 DNA sequence: TGTGCCAGCAGCAAAGAGGGCCAGGGGCGCCGGGGGGGCAATCAGCCCCAGCATTTT. This translates into CASSKEGQGRRGGNQPQHF.

The genes are TRBV6-5 and TRBJ1-3; D is undetermined. Trimming left V 2 bases short and J 0 bases short, with 11 bases between. Germline V gene data show CDR1 as MNHEY and CDR2 as SVGAGI. CDR3 size: 16 residues. The CDR3, as DNA: TGTGCCAGCAGTTACAATGTCGGTTACTCTGGAAACACCATATATTTT. Protein sequence: CASSYNVGYSGNTIYF.

The genes are TRBV2 and TRBJ1-6, with D unresolved. V lost 2 bases and J 9 bases, leaving 17 bases between the germline ends. Germline CDR1 is SNHLY and CDR2 is FYNNEI. The CDR3 has 16 amino acids. For the CDR3, the DNA is TGTGCCAGCAGTGAACCGGCAGCTCCCCGGGTTTCACCCCTCCACTTT. Protein product: CASSEPAAPRVSPLHF. Based on the CDR3 plus reference TRBV2 and TRBJ1-6, the full variable domain is EPEVTQTPSHQVTQMGQEVILRCVPISNHLYFYWYRQILGQKVEFLVSFYNNEISEKSEIFDDQFSVERPDGSNFTLKIRSTKLEDSAMYFCASSEPAAPRVSPLHFGNGTRLTVT.

The chain combines TRBV5-1 with TRBJ1-1; perhaps TRBD1 as D (5 bases). CDR3 length: 14 residues. CDR1 is SGHRS, CDR2 YFSETQ, per germline. V lost 4 bases, J lost 3 bases, and 13 bases lay in between. The CDR3 coding sequence is TGCGCCAGCAGCCTGAGCGGGGGTTACACTGAAGCTTTCTTT. This gives the protein CASSLSGGYTEAFF.

The CDR3 DNA follows: TGTGCCAGCAGTTTGCGGGACAGGGGGCCCCACGAGCAGTACTTC. Residues: CASSLRDRGPHEQYF. This chain links TRBV6-5 with TRBJ2-7; 12 bases fit TRBD1. The junction had 6 bases not matched to a gene; V was cut back by 4 bases and J by 5 bases. The germline V gene encodes CDR1 MNHEY and CDR2 SVGAGI. The CDR3 extends over 15 amino acids.

J is TRBJ1-2 and V is TRBV28; D unclear. Trimming removed 2 bases from V and 0 bases from J, with 7 bases in between. From germline, CDR1 is MDHEN and CDR2 SYDVKM. CDR3 length: 14 residues. The CDR3 reads CASSLRVANYGYTF. CDR3 sequence (DNA): TGTGCCAGCAGTTTAAGGGTCGCTAACTATGGCTACACCTTC.

This clone appeared a single time. The chain employs TRBV4-1 and TRBJ2-3; 8 bases are shared with TRBD1. This CDR3 contains 16 residues. CDR1 and CDR2 from the germline V gene are MGHRA and YSYEKL. Trimming took 4 bases from V and 3 from J; bases not matched to a gene: 9. CDR3 sequence: CASSPPDRVRTDTQYF. CDR3 in DNA: TGCGCCAGCAGCCCCCCGGACAGGGTAAGGACAGATACGCAGTATTTT.

V is TRBV6-6 and J is TRBJ1-1; D gene ambiguous. V dropped 6 bases and J dropped 7 bases, with 12 bases sitting between them. The CDR3 consists of 12 residues. CDR1 and CDR2 (germline): MNHNY, SVGAGI (reference sequence). The CDR3 sequence: CASSTLGGEAFF. The CDR3 nucleotides read TGTGCCAGCAGCACCCTGGGCGGTGAAGCTTTCTTT.

The chain recombines TRBV30 with TRBJ1-2; D perhaps matches TRBD1 (5 bases). Trimming cost V 8 bases and J 8 bases, with 18 bases left between them. Germline CDR1 is GTSNPN and CDR2 is SVGIG (reference sequence). The length of the CDR3 is 12 residues. CDR3 nucleotides: TGTGCCGCTCTGGGGGAGGTACGGGGCTACACCTTC. Its translation is CAALGEVRGYTF.

The chain employs TRBV5-1 and TRBJ2-7; no reliable D call. The V gene lost 5 bases and the J gene lost 0 bases, with 15 bases spanning the gap. Germline V gene data show CDR1 as SGHRS and CDR2 as YFSETQ. The CDR3 contains 15 residues. The CDR3 DNA reads TGCGCCAGCAGTTTTGACGTCCGGACCTCCTACGAGCAGTACTTC. Encoded protein: CASSFDVRTSYEQYF.

The chain carries TRBV7-2 and TRBJ1-5; D is perhaps TRBD1 (5 bases). V lost 5 bases and J lost 6, with 11 bases in between. The germline gives CDR1 SGHTA, CDR2 FQGNSA. The CDR3 runs 13 residues. CDR3 sequence (DNA): TGTGCCAGCAGCCCTCCGGGGGTTCAGCCCCAGCATTTT. Translating it yields CASSPPGVQPQHF.

This chain connects TRBV7-2 to TRBJ1-1; D possibly corresponds to TRBD1 (5 bases). The CDR3 loop spans 14 amino acids. CDR1 SGHTA and CDR2 FQGNSA come from the germline V gene. Trimming shortened V by 3 bases and J by 2 bases, and 10 bases separated the two germline ends. CDR3 in DNA: TGTGCCAGCAGCTTGGGGGAGTTTAACACTGAAGCTTTCTTT. Translation gives CASSLGEFNTEAFF.

The CDR3 is CASSLGVEAFF. The CDR3 nucleotides are TGTGCCAGCAGTTTAGGGGTTGAAGCTTTCTTT. This chain connects TRBV28 to TRBJ1-1; no clear D. V lost 2 bases and J lost 7, with 5 bases in between. Germline V gene sequence: CDR1 MDHEN, CDR2 SYDVKM. This CDR3 comprises 11 residues. The entire variable domain, with the rest obtained from reference TRBV28 and TRBJ1-1, is as follows: DVKVTQSSRYLVKRTGEKVFLECVQDMDHENMFWYRQDPGLGLRLIYFSYDVKMKEKGDIPEGYSVSREKKERFSLILESASTNQTSMYLCASSLGVEAFFGQGTRLTVV.

V gene TRBV6-5 combines with J gene TRBJ1-2; unclear D gene. CDR3 size: 15 residues. Trimming took off 0 bases at V and 6 bases at J, with 14 bases between the two ends. Germline CDR1 MNHEY, CDR2 SVGAGI. This chain's CDR3 is CASSYSTLLGNGYTF. The CDR3 DNA is TGTGCCAGCAGTTACTCGACGCTTCTGGGGAATGGCTACACCTTC.

V is TRBV7-8 and J is TRBJ1-1, with D unresolved. CDR1 is SGHVS and CDR2 is FQNEAQ in the germline V gene. The V and J ends lost 5 bases and 0 bases respectively, with 7 bases between them. The CDR3 spans 13 residues. Here the CDR3 reads CASSLILNTEAFF. CDR3 bases: TGTGCCAGCAGCCTTATCCTGAACACTGAAGCTTTCTTT.

The rearrangement uses TRBV25-1 and TRBJ1-6; no clear D gene. The length of the CDR3 is 17 residues. Trimming took off 3 bases at V and 0 bases at J, with 12 bases between the two ends. CDR1 is MGHDK and CDR2 is SYGVNS in the germline V gene. CDR3: CASSETWASSYNSPLHF. The CDR3 region has the DNA TGTGCCAGCAGTGAGACATGGGCTAGCTCCTATAATTCACCCCTCCACTTT.

The CDR3 DNA follows: TGTGCCAGCAGCCACGAGGGAAGTCAAGAGACCCAGTACTTC. Translation gives CASSHEGSQETQYF. The chain combines TRBV7-9 with TRBJ2-5; D may be TRBD2 (5 bases). Per germline, CDR1 SEHNR and CDR2 FQNEAQ (reference sequence). V lost 5 bases and J lost 2, with 12 bases in between. CDR3 size: 14 residues.